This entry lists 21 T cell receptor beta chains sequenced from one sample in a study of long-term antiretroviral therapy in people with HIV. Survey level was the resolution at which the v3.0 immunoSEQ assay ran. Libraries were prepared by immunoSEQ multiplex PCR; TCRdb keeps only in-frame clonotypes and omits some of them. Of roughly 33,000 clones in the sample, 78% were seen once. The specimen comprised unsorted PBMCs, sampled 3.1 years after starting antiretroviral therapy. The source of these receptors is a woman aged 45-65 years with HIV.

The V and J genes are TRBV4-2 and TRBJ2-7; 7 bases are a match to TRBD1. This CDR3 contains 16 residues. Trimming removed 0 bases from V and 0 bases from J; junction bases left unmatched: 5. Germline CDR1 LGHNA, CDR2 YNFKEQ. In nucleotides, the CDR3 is TGTGCCAGCAGCCAAGATAAAGACAGGGCCTCCTACGAGCAGTACTTC. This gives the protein CASSQDKDRASYEQYF.

CDR3: CASSPLSGARAFF. The CDR3 DNA sequence: TGTGCCAGTAGCCCTCTCTCTGGGGCTCGGGCTTTCTTT. V is TRBV19 and J is TRBJ1-1, with D perhaps matching TRBD1 (5 bases). The V gene's germline CDR1 is LNHDA and CDR2 SQIVND (reference sequence). The V end was cut by 6 bases, the J end by 11 bases, with 19 bases between. The CDR3 consists of 13 residues. The full variable domain, with the rest looked up from reference TRBV19 and TRBJ1-1, is DGGITQSPKYLFRKEGQNVTLSCEQNLNHDAMYWYRQDPGQGLRLIYYSQIVNDFQKGDIAEGYSVSREKKESFPLTVTSAQKNPTAFYLCASSPLSGARAFFGQGTRLTVV.

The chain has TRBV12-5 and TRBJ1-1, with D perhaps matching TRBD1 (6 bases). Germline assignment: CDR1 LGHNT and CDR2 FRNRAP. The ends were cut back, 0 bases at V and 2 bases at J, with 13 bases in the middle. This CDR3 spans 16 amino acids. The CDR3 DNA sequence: TGTGCTAGTGGTTTGGTACGTACGGGACACAACACTGAAGCTTTCTTT. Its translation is CASGLVRTGHNTEAFF.

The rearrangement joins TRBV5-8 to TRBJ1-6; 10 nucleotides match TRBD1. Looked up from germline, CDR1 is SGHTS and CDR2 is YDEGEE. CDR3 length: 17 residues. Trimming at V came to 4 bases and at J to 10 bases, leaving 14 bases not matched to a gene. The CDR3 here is CASSPFLGQGRGSPLHF. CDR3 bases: TGTGCCAGCAGCCCATTCCTGGGACAGGGGAGAGGGTCACCCCTCCACTTT.

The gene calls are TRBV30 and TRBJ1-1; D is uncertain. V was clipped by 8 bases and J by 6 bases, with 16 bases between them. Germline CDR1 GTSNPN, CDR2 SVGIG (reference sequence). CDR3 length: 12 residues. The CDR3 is CAGQTWGSEAFF. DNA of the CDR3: TGTGCCGGTCAAACTTGGGGATCTGAAGCTTTCTTT.

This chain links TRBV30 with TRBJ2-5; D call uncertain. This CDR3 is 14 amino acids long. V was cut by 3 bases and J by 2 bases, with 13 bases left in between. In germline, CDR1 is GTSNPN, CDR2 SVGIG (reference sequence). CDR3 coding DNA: TGTGCCTGGAGGAGAATCGGACCGCAAGAGACCCAGTACTTC. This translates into CAWRRIGPQETQYF.

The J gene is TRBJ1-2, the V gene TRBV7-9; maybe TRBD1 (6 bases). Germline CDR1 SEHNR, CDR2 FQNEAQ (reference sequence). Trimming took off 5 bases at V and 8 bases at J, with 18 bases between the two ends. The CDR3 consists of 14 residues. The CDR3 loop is CASSAAGALVGYTF. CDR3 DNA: TGTGCCAGCAGCGCGGCAGGGGCTTTGGTGGGCTACACCTTC.

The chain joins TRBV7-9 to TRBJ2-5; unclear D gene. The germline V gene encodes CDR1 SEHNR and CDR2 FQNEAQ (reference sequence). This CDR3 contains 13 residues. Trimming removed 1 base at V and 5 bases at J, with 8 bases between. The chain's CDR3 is CASSLEGGETQYF. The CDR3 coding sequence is TGTGCCAGCAGCTTAGAAGGTGGGGAGACCCAGTACTTC. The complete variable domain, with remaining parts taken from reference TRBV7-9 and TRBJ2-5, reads DTGVSQNPRHKITKRGQNVTFRCDPISEHNRLYWYRQTLGQGPEFLTYFQNEAQLEKSRLLSDRFSAERPKGSFSTLEIQRTEQGDSAMYLCASSLEGGETQYFGPGTRLLVL.

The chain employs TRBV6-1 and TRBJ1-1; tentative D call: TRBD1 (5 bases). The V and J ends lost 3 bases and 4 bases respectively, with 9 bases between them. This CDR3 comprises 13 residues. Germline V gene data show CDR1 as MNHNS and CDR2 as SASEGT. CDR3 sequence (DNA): TGTGCCAGCAGTGAGGGGGGGTTCACTGAAGCTTTCTTT. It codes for CASSEGGFTEAFF.

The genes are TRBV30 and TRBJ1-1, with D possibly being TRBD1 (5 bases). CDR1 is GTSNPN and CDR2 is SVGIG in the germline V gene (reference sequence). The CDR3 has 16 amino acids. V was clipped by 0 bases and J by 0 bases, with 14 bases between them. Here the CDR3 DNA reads TGTGCCTGGAGTGTACTCGGTAAGGACATGAACACTGAAGCTTTCTTT. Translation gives CAWSVLGKDMNTEAFF.

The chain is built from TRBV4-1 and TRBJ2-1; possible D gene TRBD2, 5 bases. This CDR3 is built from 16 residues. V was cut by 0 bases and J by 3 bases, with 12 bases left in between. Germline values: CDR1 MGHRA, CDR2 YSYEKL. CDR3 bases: TGCGCCAGCAGCCAAGATAAACTAGGAGGCTACAATGAGCAGTTCTTC. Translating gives CASSQDKLGGYNEQFF.

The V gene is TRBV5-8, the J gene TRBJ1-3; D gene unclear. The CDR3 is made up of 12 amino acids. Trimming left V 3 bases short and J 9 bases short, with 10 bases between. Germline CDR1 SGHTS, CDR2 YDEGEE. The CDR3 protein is CASSSSEGTIYF. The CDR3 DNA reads TGTGCCAGCAGCTCCTCAGAGGGCACCATATATTTT.

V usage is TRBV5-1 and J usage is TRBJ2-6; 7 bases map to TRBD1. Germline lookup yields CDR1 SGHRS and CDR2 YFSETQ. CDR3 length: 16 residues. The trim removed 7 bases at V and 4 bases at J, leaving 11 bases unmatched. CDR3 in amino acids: CASLDEGAPGANVLTF. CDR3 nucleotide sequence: TGCGCCAGCCTAGACGAGGGGGCCCCCGGGGCCAACGTCCTGACTTTC.

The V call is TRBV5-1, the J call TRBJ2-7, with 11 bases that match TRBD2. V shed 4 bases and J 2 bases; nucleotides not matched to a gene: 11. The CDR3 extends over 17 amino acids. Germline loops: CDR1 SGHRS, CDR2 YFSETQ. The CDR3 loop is CASSPTASGGHTYEQYF. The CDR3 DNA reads TGCGCCAGCAGCCCAACGGCTAGCGGGGGGCATACCTACGAGCAGTACTTC.

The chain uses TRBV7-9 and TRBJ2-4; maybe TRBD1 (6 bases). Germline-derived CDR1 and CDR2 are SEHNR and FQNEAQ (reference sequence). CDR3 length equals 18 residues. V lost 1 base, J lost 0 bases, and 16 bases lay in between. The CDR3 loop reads CASSLGQGQPLAKNIQYF. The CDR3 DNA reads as TGTGCCAGCAGCTTAGGGCAGGGGCAACCCCTAGCCAAAAACATTCAGTACTTC.

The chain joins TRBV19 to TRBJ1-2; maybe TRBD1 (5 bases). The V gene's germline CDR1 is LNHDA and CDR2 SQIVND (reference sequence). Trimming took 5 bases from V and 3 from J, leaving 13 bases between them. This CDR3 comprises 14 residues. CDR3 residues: CASSLRVGDYGYTF. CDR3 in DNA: TGTGCCAGTAGTCTCAGGGTTGGCGACTATGGCTACACCTTC.

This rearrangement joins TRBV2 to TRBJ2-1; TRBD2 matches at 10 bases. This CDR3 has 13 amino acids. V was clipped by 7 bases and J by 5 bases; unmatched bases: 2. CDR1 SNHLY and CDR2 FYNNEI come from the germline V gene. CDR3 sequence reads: CASKAGGNNEQFF. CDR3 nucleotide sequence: TGTGCCAGCAAAGCGGGGGGGAACAATGAGCAGTTCTTC. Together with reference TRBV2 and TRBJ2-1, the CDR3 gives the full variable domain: EPEVTQTPSHQVTQMGQEVILRCVPISNHLYFYWYRQILGQKVEFLVSFYNNEISEKSEIFDDQFSVERPDGSNFTLKIRSTKLEDSAMYFCASKAGGNNEQFFGPGTRLTVL.

The CDR3 spells CSVEPSPGRAILETQYF. CDR3 DNA: TGCAGCGTTGAACCATCACCGGGACGGGCAATTTTAGAGACCCAGTACTTC. The chain has TRBV29-1 and TRBJ2-5, with D perhaps assigned TRBD1 or TRBD2 (5 bases each). CDR1 and CDR2 from the germline V gene are SQVTM and ANQGSEA. The V gene lost 2 bases and the J gene lost 4 bases, with 23 bases spanning the gap. This CDR3 has 17 residues.

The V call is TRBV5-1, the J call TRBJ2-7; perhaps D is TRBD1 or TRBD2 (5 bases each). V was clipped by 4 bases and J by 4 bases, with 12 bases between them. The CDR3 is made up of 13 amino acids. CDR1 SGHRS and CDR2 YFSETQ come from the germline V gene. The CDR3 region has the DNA TGCGCCAGCAGCCTAGGGACGATATACGAGCAGTACTTC. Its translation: CASSLGTIYEQYF.

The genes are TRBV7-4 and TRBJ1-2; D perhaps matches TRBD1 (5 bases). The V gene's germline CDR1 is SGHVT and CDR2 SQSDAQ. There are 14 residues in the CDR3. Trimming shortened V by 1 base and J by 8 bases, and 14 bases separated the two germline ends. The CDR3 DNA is TGTGCCAGCAGCTTAGTGGCAGGGCATGACGGCTACACCTTC. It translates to CASSLVAGHDGYTF.

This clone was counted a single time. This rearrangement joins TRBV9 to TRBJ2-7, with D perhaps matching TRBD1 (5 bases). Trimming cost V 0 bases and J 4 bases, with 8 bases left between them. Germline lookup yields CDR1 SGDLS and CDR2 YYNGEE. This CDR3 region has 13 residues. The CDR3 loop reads CASSVGGQYEQYF. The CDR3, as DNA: TGTGCCAGCAGCGTAGGGGGCCAATACGAGCAGTACTTC.